A selection of T cell receptor beta chains follows, all from one sample in a study of T cells after yellow fever vaccination. TCRdb re-analysed the 5' RACE reads in MiXCR, keeping a single row per CDR3 protein. The data contain some 120,000 distinct CDR3 sequences, about 15% of them seen just once; the ten biggest clones take up roughly 41%. This sample comprised CD8+ T cells sorted from PBMCs, obtained 5 days after the yellow fever booster vaccination. These receptors came from a man between 18 and 35 years old who received the YFV17D yellow fever vaccine. Each CDR3 is given with its conserved first and last residue. A D gene is named only where the DNA matches it firmly. Rows may omit the clone size; those that give it use once, few, many or a size class.

V gene	clone size	D gene	J gene	CDR3 protein	CDR3 DNA
TRBV12-3/TRBV12-4	few	TRBD2	TRBJ2-1	CASSLRAGGPNEQFF	TGTGCCAGCAGTTTGCGAGCGGGGGGGCCGAATGAGCAGTTCTTC
TRBV12-3/TRBV12-4	few	NA	TRBJ2-3	CASSFFISKGTDTQYF	TGTGCCAGCAGTTTTTTTATCTCTAAAGGGACAGATACGCAGTATTTT
TRBV6-5	few	NA	TRBJ2-3	CASSGVGVQNTQYF	TGTGCCAGCAGTGGAGTGGGGGTGCAAAATACGCAGTATTTT
TRBV6-5	NA	TRBD1	TRBJ2-7	CASSLGQVFYEQYF	TGTGCCAGCAGTTTAGGACAGGTATTCTACGAGCAGTACTTC
TRBV29-1	many	TRBD1	TRBJ1-1	CSVGLGGIEAFF	TGCAGCGTTGGTCTAGGGGGCATTGAAGCTTTCTTT
TRBV5-4	NA	NA	TRBJ2-7	CASSSLGPEQYF	TGTGCCAGCAGCTCCCTGGGGCCCGAGCAGTACTTC
TRBV27	NA	NA	TRBJ2-3	CASSFGGTDTQYF	TGTGCCAGCAGTTTTGGCGGCACAGATACGCAGTATTTT
TRBV7-8	few	NA	TRBJ2-7	CASSLFAGQRLYEQYF	TGTGCCAGCAGCTTATTCGCAGGCCAAAGGCTCTACGAGCAGTACTTC
TRBV20-1	few	NA	TRBJ2-1	CSARPRGRVEQFF	TGCAGTGCCCGACCCCGTGGCAGGGTTGAGCAGTTCTTC
TRBV20-1	few	NA	TRBJ2-3	CSARGSSTQYF	TGCAGTGCTAGGGGCTCGAGTACGCAGTATTTT
TRBV12-3/TRBV12-4	many	NA	TRBJ2-1	CASSMGTADNEQFF	TGTGCCAGCAGTATGGGGACCGCAGACAATGAGCAGTTCTTC
TRBV20-1	NA	NA	TRBJ2-2	CSARVRIPFPGELFF	TGCAGTGCTAGAGTAAGGATACCGTTCCCCGGGGAGCTGTTTTTT
TRBV4-3	few	NA	TRBJ1-1	CASSQEKMGGTEAFF	TGCGCCAGCAGCCAAGAAAAAATGGGGGGCACTGAAGCTTTCTTT
TRBV7-2	NA	NA	TRBJ2-1	CASSPPRGESGQFF	TGTGCCAGCAGCCCCCCACGAGGGGAGTCGGGGCAGTTCTTC
TRBV12-5	few	NA	TRBJ2-3	CASGRTRSDTQYF	TGTGCTAGTGGCAGAACCAGGTCAGATACGCAGTATTTT
TRBV4-3	few	TRBD1	TRBJ1-5	CASSQDRFGQDHGGNQPQHF	TGCGCCAGCAGCCAAGATCGTTTCGGACAGGACCATGGTGGCAATCAGCCCCAGCATTTT
TRBV10-3	NA	TRBD2	TRBJ2-3	CAISDPDGGGADTQYF	TGTGCCATCAGTGACCCCGACGGGGGGGGCGCAGATACGCAGTATTTT
TRBV7-8	NA	NA	TRBJ2-3	CASSSWDTSTDTQYF	TGTGCCAGCAGCTCGTGGGACACTAGCACAGATACGCAGTATTTT
TRBV27	NA	NA	TRBJ2-2	CASRGGNGELFF	TGTGCCAGCAGAGGGGGGAACGGGGAGCTGTTTTTT
TRBV7-3	few	TRBD1	TRBJ2-1	CASSLNPTGANEQFF	TGTGCCAGCAGCCTGAACCCAACAGGGGCCAATGAGCAGTTCTTC
TRBV6-2/TRBV6-3	NA	TRBD1	TRBJ1-5	CASSYQGQGDQPQHF	TGTGCCAGCAGTTACCAGGGACAGGGCGATCAGCCCCAGCATTTT
TRBV13	NA	NA	TRBJ2-7	CASSLGSGSSYEQYF	TGTGCCAGCAGCTTAGGCTCGGGGAGCTCCTACGAGCAGTACTTC
TRBV14	few	NA	TRBJ2-5	CASSRRAGAWETQYF	TGTGCCAGCAGCCGGCGGGCAGGGGCGTGGGAGACCCAGTACTTC
TRBV19	NA	NA	TRBJ1-1	CASSIDLRGAFF	TGTGCCAGTAGTATAGATCTACGGGGAGCTTTCTTT
TRBV5-1	NA	TRBD2	TRBJ2-4	CARGRVPVRELDIQYF	TGCGCCAGAGGGAGGGTCCCCGTCAGGGAGTTGGACATTCAGTACTTC
TRBV29-1	NA	NA	TRBJ1-1	CSVDNGLNTEAFF	TGCAGCGTTGATAACGGACTGAACACTGAAGCTTTCTTT
TRBV11-2	few	TRBD2	TRBJ2-3	CASSPFPGGSSTDTQYF	TGTGCCAGCAGCCCTTTTCCGGGGGGGTCTAGCACAGATACGCAGTATTTT
TRBV20-1	NA	NA	TRBJ2-1	CSAPALVSSYNEQFF	TGCAGTGCTCCAGCCCTAGTAAGCTCCTACAATGAGCAGTTCTTC
TRBV5-8	NA	TRBD1	TRBJ1-2	CASSIRQGGYGYTF	TGTGCCAGCAGTATACGACAGGGGGGCTATGGCTACACCTTC
TRBV12-3/TRBV12-4	few	NA	TRBJ2-2	CASHSLRGLEGGELFF	TGTGCCAGCCACTCGCTGAGGGGCCTGGAAGGGGGGGAGCTGTTTTTT
TRBV4-2	few	NA	TRBJ2-6	CASSQVTGANVLTF	TGTGCCAGCAGCCAAGTGACTGGGGCCAACGTCCTGACTTTC